One and the same sample provided the 25 T cell receptor beta chains below, sequenced in a study of sequential checkpoint blockade in melanoma. Treatment in this sample: randomized to nivolumab then ipilimumab (arm A) or the reverse (arm B). Here immunoSEQ multiplex PCR was the method, and the copy in TCRdb shows in-frame clones only, minus some. The data show approximately 31,000 clones, 86% seen once. Source: CD8+ T cells sorted from blood (inferred from file names), taken from a patient given nivolumab and ipilimumab in sequence. The receptors originated from a human donor with melanoma.

This clone was counted between two and nine times. This chain connects TRBV28 to TRBJ2-7, with D perhaps matching TRBD1 (8 bases). CDR1 and CDR2 (germline): MDHEN, SYDVKM. V was cut by 5 bases and J by 4 bases, with 15 bases left in between. The CDR3 is made up of 14 amino acids. Here the CDR3 DNA reads TGTGCCAGCAGTCTACAGGGGGGGGAATACGAGCAGTACTTC. It translates to CASSLQGGEYEQYF.

The chain uses TRBV5-6 and TRBJ2-1; 7 bases agree with TRBD1. Unmatched junction bases numbered 7, after V lost 4 bases and J lost 9 bases. This CDR3 has 13 amino acids. Germline V lookup: CDR1 SGHDT, CDR2 YYEEEE. The CDR3 is CASSQTGVVEQFF. The CDR3 region has the DNA TGTGCCAGCAGCCAAACAGGGGTGGTTGAGCAGTTCTTC. The whole variable domain, filled in from reference TRBV5-6 and TRBJ2-1, reads DAGVTQSPTHLIKTRGQQVTLRCSPKSGHDTVSWYQQALGQGPQFIFQYYEEEERQRGNFPDRFSGHQFPNYSSELNVNALLLGDSALYLCASSQTGVVEQFFGPGTRLTVL.

CDR3 sequence: CASSHEGREQFF. The CDR3 DNA follows: TGTGCCAGCAGCCACGAGGGTCGTGAGCAGTTCTTC. V and J are TRBV7-6 and TRBJ2-1; D might be TRBD2 (5 bases). Germline CDR1 reads SGHVS; CDR2 reads FNYEAQ. V lost 5 bases and J lost 9, with 11 bases in between. The CDR3 runs to 12 residues.

The CDR3, as DNA: TGTGCCAGCAGTGATCCGCGGACCCAACCGGGGACAGGAAACACCGGGGAGCTGTTTTTT. Translated, it gives CASSDPRTQPGTGNTGELFF. This sequence joins TRBV2 and TRBJ2-2, with 8 bases lining up with TRBD1. V shed 3 bases, J shed 2 bases, and the junction held 17 bases outside the gene matches. From germline, CDR1 is SNHLY and CDR2 FYNNEI. This CDR3 is built from 20 residues.

By frequency in the sample, this clone is medium-sized. The sample holds other DNA sequences that translate to the same CDR3. V is TRBV7-8 and J is TRBJ2-5, with D tentatively TRBD1 (5 bases). Germline CDR1 is SGHVS and CDR2 is FQNEAQ. V shed 4 bases and J shed 2 bases, with 8 bases lying between them. The CDR3 loop spans 13 amino acids. CDR3 nucleotide sequence: TGTGCCAGCAGCTCCGACAGACAAGAGACCCAGTACTTC. This encodes CASSSDRQETQYF.

V gene TRBV11-2 combines with J gene TRBJ2-1; 8 nucleotides line up with TRBD1. With 5 bases clipped from V and 7 bases from J, the junction kept 10 bases outside the gene matches. CDR3 size: 15 residues. The germline CDR1 and CDR2 sequences are SGHAT and FQNNGV. CDR3 nucleotide sequence: TGTGCCAGCAGCCCATCGGACAGGGAGTGGAATGAGCAGTTCTTC. Its translation: CASSPSDREWNEQFF.

The rearrangement uses TRBV19 and TRBJ2-2; D not certain. Trimming left V 0 bases short and J 9 bases short, with 8 bases between. Germline V CDR1 and CDR2: LNHDA, SQIVND (reference sequence). This CDR3 has 13 amino acids. CDR3 protein: CASSIDPQRELFF. As DNA, the CDR3 is TGTGCCAGTAGTATAGACCCTCAGAGGGAGCTGTTTTTT.

DNA for the CDR3: TGTGCCAGCAGTGACACAGGGATCTCTCAGCCCCAGCATTTT. It encodes CASSDTGISQPQHF. V is TRBV6-6 and J is TRBJ1-5, with a possible D match to TRBD1 (6 bases). The CDR3 extends over 14 amino acids. Per the germline V gene, CDR1 is MNHNY and CDR2 is SVGAGI (reference sequence). V was pared by 5 bases and J by 6 bases, with 14 bases between.

The rearrangement uses TRBV7-9 and TRBJ2-3; 7 bases match TRBD1. Trimming took 0 bases from V and 4 from J; bases not matched to a gene: 7. The length of the CDR3 is 16 residues. Germline assignment: CDR1 SEHNR and CDR2 FQNEAQ (reference sequence). This CDR3 is CASSLAQKGAADTQYF. The CDR3 DNA follows: TGTGCCAGCAGCTTAGCGCAAAAGGGGGCGGCAGATACGCAGTATTTT.

The rearrangement links TRBV28 to TRBJ1-2, with a weak D call TRBD1 (5 bases). This CDR3 is built from 13 residues. Looked up from germline, CDR1 is MDHEN and CDR2 is SYDVKM. V shed 3 bases and J shed 6 bases, with 11 bases lying between them. The CDR3 coding sequence is TGTGCCAGCAGTTTGGGGCCCCTACATGGCTACACCTTC. Translation gives CASSLGPLHGYTF.

J is TRBJ2-1 and V is TRBV5-4; 8 positions match TRBD2. From germline, CDR1 is SGHNT and CDR2 YYREEE (reference sequence). Unmatched junction bases numbered 5, after V lost 9 bases and J lost 9 bases. This CDR3 is 11 amino acids long. CDR3 protein: CAIRGGGEQFF. The CDR3 region has the DNA TGTGCCATCCGGGGGGGAGGTGAGCAGTTCTTC.

CDR3 sequence reads: CASSHLKGLGNNEQFF. The DNA for the CDR3 is TGCGCCAGCAGCCACTTAAAGGGGTTGGGTAACAATGAGCAGTTCTTC. The chain has TRBV4-3 and TRBJ2-1, with D perhaps TRBD1 (5 bases). The germline gives CDR1 LGHNA, CDR2 YSLEER. The CDR3 is 16 residues long. V lost 3 bases and J lost 5, with 17 bases in between.

The sample holds a few counts of this clone. The chain is built from TRBV5-6 and TRBJ1-2, with a weak D call TRBD1 (5 bases). The germline V gene encodes CDR1 SGHDT and CDR2 YYEEEE. V lost 2 bases to trimming and J lost 5 bases, with 10 bases between them. CDR3 length: 13 amino acids. This chain's CDR3 is CASSLIGGYGYTF. The CDR3 bases are TGTGCCAGCAGCTTAATCGGGGGGTATGGCTACACCTTC. The whole variable domain, remainder taken from reference TRBV5-6 and TRBJ1-2, is DAGVTQSPTHLIKTRGQQVTLRCSPKSGHDTVSWYQQALGQGPQFIFQYYEEEERQRGNFPDRFSGHQFPNYSSELNVNALLLGDSALYLCASSLIGGYGYTFGSGTRLTVV.

CDR3 DNA sequence: TGTGCCAGCAGTTCTCAAGGGGCGAGCTCCTACAATGAGCAGTTCTTC. Its protein is CASSSQGASSYNEQFF. The gene calls are TRBV27 and TRBJ2-1; weak D call: TRBD1 (5 bases). This CDR3 comprises 16 residues. Germline CDR1 MNHEY, CDR2 SMNVEV (reference sequence). V was clipped by 4 bases and J by 0 bases, with 13 bases between them.

V and J are TRBV6-4 and TRBJ2-1; maybe TRBD2 (6 bases). This CDR3 spans 14 amino acids. Germline CDR1 reads MRHNA; CDR2 reads SNTAGT. V lost 4 bases and J lost 8, with 15 bases in between. CDR3 residues: CASSGDPSVDEQFF. In DNA, the CDR3 is TGTGCCAGCAGTGGCGACCCTAGCGTGGATGAGCAGTTCTTC.

The chain employs TRBV6-5 and TRBJ1-5, with 8 bases lining up with TRBD1. This CDR3 spans 15 amino acids. The germline V gene has CDR1 MNHEY and CDR2 SVGAGI. The junction had 5 bases not matched to a gene; V was cut back by 6 bases and J by 1 base. The CDR3, as DNA: TGTGCCAGCAGCCAGACAGGGGACAGCAATCAGCCCCAGCATTTT. As protein: CASSQTGDSNQPQHF.

CDR3 sequence: CASSAINQGAGGYTF. The CDR3 coding sequence is TGTGCCAGCAGCGCAATAAACCAGGGGGCTGGTGGCTACACCTTC. The chain couples TRBV7-9 to TRBJ1-2, with 8 bases that match TRBD1. Germline assignment: CDR1 SEHNR and CDR2 FQNEAQ (reference sequence). With V trimmed by 5 bases and J by 7 bases, 12 bases remained unmatched. This CDR3 is 15 amino acids long.

The chain joins TRBV28 to TRBJ2-3, with 11 bases fitting TRBD2. The CDR3 spans 17 residues. The trim removed 3 bases at V and 2 bases at J, leaving 7 bases unmatched. Germline V CDR1 and CDR2: MDHEN, SYDVKM. In DNA, the CDR3 is TGTGCCAGCAGTTTCTCCCCGACTAGCGGGGTCACAGATACGCAGTATTTT. Protein product: CASSFSPTSGVTDTQYF.

There are a few counts of this clone. The V and J genes are TRBV7-8 and TRBJ2-5; a weak D match, TRBD1 (6 bases). From germline, CDR1 is SGHVS and CDR2 FQNEAQ. Trimming pared 4 bases from V and 4 bases from J, leaving 10 bases between. The CDR3 totals 13 residues. The CDR3 nucleotides read TGTGCCAGCAGCTCAGACAGGTCAGAGACCCAGTACTTC. Protein product: CASSSDRSETQYF. Together with reference TRBV7-8 and TRBJ2-5, the CDR3 gives the full variable domain: GAGVSQSPRYKVAKRGQDVALRCDPISGHVSLFWYQQALGQGPEFLTYFQNEAQLDKSGLPSDRFFAERPEGSVSTLKIQRTQQEDSAVYLCASSSDRSETQYFGPGTRLLVL.

Regarding this clone: Distinct nucleotide sequences in the sample also encode this CDR3. This chain joins TRBV5-6 and TRBJ1-5; 8 bases line up with TRBD1. Germline CDR1 is SGHDT and CDR2 is YYEEEE. V shed 0 bases and J 2 bases; nucleotides not matched to a gene: 4. This CDR3 has 16 residues. CDR3 loop: CASSLGAGGGNQPQHF. CDR3 sequence (DNA): TGTGCCAGCAGCTTGGGGGCAGGGGGCGGCAATCAGCCCCAGCATTTT.

This clone was found a few times. The same CDR3 is also encoded by other DNA sequences in this sample. The chain is built from TRBV7-9 and TRBJ1-1; D is ambiguous. Germline V lookup: CDR1 SEHNR, CDR2 FQNEAQ (reference sequence). The CDR3 covers 13 residues. The ends were cut back, 3 bases at V and 4 bases at J, with 9 bases in the middle. CDR3 sequence (DNA): TGTGCCAGCAGCTTGGAGTTGGGCACTGAAGCTTTCTTT. Protein product: CASSLELGTEAFF. The full variable domain, rest sourced from reference TRBV7-9 and TRBJ1-1, is DTGVSQNPRHKITKRGQNVTFRCDPISEHNRLYWYRQTLGQGPEFLTYFQNEAQLEKSRLLSDRFSAERPKGSFSTLEIQRTEQGDSAMYLCASSLELGTEAFFGQGTRLTVV.

This clone was counted between two and nine times. This probably arose from a read error, given a far larger clone one base away. Other DNA sequences in this sample translate to the same CDR3. This rearrangement joins TRBV11-2 to TRBJ2-7; TRBD1 matches 10 bases. Germline assignment: CDR1 SGHAT and CDR2 FQNNGV. V trimming: 5 bases; J trimming: 4 bases; junction bases outside the gene matches: 8. The CDR3 runs to 15 residues. In DNA, the CDR3 is TGTGCCAGCAGCCCTGGACAGGGGGAAGGGTACGAGCAGTACTTC. Encoded protein: CASSPGQGEGYEQYF.

The chain is built from TRBV9 and TRBJ1-4; TRBD1 matches at 9 bases. After removal of 4 bases from V and 6 bases from J, the junction contained 7 bases not matched to a gene. Germline loops: CDR1 SGDLS, CDR2 YYNGEE. The CDR3 contains 15 residues. In DNA form, the CDR3 reads TGTGCCAGCAGCCCGGGGACAGGGAATGATGAAAAACTGTTTTTT. This sequence encodes CASSPGTGNDEKLFF.

The sample holds a few counts of this clone. It differs at one base from a far larger clone, so likely a read error. The chain combines TRBV28 with TRBJ2-7; a weak D match, TRBD2 (5 bases). The CDR3 extends over 20 amino acids. The germline CDR1 and CDR2 sequences are MDHEN and SYDVKM. V lost 2 bases and J 7 bases, leaving 33 bases between the germline ends. The CDR3 sequence: CASSLIRTRHLRRFHNEQYF. In nucleotides, the CDR3 is TGTGCCAGCAGTTTAATTCGGACTCGCCACCTCAGAAGATTCCACAATGAGCAGTACTTC.

The chain couples TRBV18 to TRBJ2-7; D perhaps matches TRBD1 (6 bases). The V end was cut by 1 base, the J end by 2 bases, with 9 bases between. Germline CDR1 KGHSH, CDR2 LQKENI. The CDR3 is 14 amino acids. The CDR3 bases are TGTGCCAGCTCACCACTAGAGGGGGCCTACGAGCAGTACTTC. Translation gives CASSPLEGAYEQYF.